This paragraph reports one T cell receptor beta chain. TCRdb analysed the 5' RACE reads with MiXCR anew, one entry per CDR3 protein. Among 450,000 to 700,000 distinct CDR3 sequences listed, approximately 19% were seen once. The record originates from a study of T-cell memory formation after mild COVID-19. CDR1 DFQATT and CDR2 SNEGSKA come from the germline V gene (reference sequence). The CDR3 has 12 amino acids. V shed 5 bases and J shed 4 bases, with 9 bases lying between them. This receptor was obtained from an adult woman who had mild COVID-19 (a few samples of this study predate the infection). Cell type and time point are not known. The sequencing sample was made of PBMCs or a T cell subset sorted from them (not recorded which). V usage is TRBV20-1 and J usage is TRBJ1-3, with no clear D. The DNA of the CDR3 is TGCAGTGCTGCGGGCGAAGGAAACACCATATATTTT. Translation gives CSAAGEGNTIYF.